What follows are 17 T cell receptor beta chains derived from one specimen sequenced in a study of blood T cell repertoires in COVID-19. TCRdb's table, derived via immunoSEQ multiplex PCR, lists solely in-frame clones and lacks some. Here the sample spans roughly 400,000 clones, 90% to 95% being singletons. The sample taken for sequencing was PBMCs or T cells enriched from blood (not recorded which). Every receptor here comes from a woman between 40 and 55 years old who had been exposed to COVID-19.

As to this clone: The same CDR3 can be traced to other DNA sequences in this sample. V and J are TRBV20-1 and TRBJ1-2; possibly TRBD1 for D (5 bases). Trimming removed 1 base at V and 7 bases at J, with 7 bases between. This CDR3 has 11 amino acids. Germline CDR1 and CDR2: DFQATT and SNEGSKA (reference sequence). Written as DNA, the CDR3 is TGCAGTGCTAGAGGGGGCGGTGGCTACACCTTC. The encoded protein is CSARGGGGYTF.

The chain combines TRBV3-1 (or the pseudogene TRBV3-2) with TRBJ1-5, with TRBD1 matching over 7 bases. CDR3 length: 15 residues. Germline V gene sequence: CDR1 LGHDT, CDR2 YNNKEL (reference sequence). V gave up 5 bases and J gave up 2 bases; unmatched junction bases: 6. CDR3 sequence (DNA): TGTGCCAGCAGCAACACAGGGGAAGGCAATCAGCCCCAGCATTTT. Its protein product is CASSNTGEGNQPQHF.

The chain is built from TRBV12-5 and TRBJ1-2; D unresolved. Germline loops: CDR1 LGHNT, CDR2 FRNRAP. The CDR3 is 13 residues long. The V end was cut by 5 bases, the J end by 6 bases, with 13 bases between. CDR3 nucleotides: TGTGCTAGTGGTCCCGGGATTCGGGATGGCTACACCTTC. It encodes CASGPGIRDGYTF. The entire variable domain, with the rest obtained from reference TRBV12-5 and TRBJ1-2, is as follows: DARVTQTPRHKVTEMGQEVTMRCQPILGHNTVFWYRQTMMQGLELLAYFRNRAPLDDSGMPKDRFSAEMPDATLATLKIQPSEPRDSAVYFCASGPGIRDGYTFGSGTRLTVV.

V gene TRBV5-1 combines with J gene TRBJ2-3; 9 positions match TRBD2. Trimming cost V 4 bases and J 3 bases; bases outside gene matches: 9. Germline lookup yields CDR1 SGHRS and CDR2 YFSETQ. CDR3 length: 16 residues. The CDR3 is CASSLLKAGGTDTQYF. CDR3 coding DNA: TGCGCCAGCAGCCTCCTAAAGGCGGGAGGGACAGATACGCAGTATTTT.

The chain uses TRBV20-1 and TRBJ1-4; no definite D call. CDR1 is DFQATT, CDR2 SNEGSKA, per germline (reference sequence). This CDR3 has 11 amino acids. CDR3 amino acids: CGGRVNEKLFF. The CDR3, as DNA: TGCGGTGGGCGGGTTAATGAAAAACTGTTTTTT.

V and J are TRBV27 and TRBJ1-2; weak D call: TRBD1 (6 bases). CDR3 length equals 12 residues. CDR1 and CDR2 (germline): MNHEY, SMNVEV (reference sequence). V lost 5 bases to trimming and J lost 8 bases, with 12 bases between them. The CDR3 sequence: CASSPTGWGYTF. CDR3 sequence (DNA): TGTGCCAGCAGTCCCACAGGGTGGGGCTACACCTTC.

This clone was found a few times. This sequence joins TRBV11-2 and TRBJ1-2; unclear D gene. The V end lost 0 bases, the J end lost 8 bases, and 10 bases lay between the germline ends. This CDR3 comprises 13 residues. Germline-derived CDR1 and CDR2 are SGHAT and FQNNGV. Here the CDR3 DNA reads TGTGCCAGCAGCTTAGATGTAGGCGGGGGCTACACCTTC. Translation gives CASSLDVGGGYTF. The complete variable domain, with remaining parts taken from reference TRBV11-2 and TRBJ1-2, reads EAGVAQSPRYKIIEKRQSVAFWCNPISGHATLYWYQQILGQGPKLLIQFQNNGVVDDSQLPKDRFSAERLKGVDSTLKIQPAKLEDSAVYLCASSLDVGGGYTFGSGTRLTVV.

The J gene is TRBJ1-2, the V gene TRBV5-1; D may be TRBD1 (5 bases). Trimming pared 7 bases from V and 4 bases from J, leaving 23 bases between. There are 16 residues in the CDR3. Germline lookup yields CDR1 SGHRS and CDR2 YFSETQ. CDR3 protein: CASRGPGGEDFYGYTF. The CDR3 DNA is TGCGCCAGCCGCGGTCCCGGAGGGGAAGATTTCTATGGCTACACCTTC. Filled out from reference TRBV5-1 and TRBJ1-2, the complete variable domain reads KAGVTQTPRYLIKTRGQQVTLSCSPISGHRSVSWYQQTPGQGLQFLFEYFSETQRNKGNFPGRFSGRQFSNSRSEMNVSTLELGDSALYLCASRGPGGEDFYGYTFGSGTRLTVV.

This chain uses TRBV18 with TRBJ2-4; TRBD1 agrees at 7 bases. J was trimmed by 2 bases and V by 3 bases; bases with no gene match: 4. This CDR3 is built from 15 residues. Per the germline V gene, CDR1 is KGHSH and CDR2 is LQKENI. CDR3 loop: CASSPGTDTKNIQYF. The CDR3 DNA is TGTGCCAGCTCACCGGGGACAGACACCAAAAACATTCAGTACTTC.

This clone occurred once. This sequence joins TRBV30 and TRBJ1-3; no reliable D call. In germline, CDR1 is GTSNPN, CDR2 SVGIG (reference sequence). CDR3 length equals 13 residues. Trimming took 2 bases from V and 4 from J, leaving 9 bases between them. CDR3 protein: CAWSSLGGNTIYF. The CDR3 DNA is TGTGCCTGGAGTTCCTTGGGCGGAAACACCATATATTTT.

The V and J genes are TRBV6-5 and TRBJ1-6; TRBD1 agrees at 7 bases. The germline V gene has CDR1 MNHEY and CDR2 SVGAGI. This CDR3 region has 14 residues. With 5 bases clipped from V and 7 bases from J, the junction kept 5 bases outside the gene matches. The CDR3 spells CASSTGQTNSPLHF. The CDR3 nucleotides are TGTGCCAGCAGTACGGGACAGACAAATTCACCCCTCCACTTT.

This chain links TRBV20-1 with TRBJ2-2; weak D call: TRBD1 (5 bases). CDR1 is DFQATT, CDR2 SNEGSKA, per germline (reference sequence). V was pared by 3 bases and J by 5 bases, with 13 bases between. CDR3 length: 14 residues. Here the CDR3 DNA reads TGCAGTGCTAGTAGTACAGGTCAGACCGGGGAGCTGTTTTTT. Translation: CSASSTGQTGELFF.

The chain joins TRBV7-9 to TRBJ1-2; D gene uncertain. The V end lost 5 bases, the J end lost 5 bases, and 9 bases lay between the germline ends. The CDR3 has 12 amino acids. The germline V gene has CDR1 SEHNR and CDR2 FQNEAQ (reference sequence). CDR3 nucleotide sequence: TGTGCCAGCAGCCCTCACTATTATGGCTACACCTTC. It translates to CASSPHYYGYTF.

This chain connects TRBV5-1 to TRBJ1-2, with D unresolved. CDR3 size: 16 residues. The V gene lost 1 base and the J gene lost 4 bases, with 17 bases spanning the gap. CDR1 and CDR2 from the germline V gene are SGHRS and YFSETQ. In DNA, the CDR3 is TGCGCCAGCAGCTTGCTTGGGCAACCTGTGGGCTATGGCTACACCTTC. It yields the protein CASSLLGQPVGYGYTF.

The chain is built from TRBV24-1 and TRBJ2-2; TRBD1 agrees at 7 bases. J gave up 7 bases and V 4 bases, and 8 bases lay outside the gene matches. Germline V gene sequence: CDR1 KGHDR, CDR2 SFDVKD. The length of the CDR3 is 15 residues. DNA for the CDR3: TGTGCCACCAGTGACTCCCGGGACAGAGGCGGGGAGCTGTTTTTT. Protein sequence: CATSDSRDRGGELFF.

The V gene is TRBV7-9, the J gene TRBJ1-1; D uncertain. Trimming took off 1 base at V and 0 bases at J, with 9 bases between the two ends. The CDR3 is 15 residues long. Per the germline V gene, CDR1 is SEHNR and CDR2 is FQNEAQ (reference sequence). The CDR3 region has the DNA TGTGCCAGCAGCTTAGTAACCGGGATGAACACTGAAGCTTTCTTT. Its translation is CASSLVTGMNTEAFF.

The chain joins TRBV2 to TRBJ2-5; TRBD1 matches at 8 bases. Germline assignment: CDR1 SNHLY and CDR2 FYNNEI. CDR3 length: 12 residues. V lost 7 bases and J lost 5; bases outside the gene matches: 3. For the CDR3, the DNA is TGTGCCAGCACTTGGACAGGGGAGACCCAGTACTTC. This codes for CASTWTGETQYF.